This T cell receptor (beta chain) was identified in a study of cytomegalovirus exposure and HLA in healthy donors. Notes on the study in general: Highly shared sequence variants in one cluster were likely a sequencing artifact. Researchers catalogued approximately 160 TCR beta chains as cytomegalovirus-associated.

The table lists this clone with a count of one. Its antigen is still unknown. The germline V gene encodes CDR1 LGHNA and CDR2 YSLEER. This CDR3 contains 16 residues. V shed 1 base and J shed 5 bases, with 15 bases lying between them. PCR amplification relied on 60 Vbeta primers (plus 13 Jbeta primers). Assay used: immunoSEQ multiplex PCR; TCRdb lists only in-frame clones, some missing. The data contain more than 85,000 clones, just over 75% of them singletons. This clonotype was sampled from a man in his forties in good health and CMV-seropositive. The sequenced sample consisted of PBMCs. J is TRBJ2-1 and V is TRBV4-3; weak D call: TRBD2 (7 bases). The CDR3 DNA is TGCGCCAGCAGCCAAGGGAGCGGGGCAGGGGACAATGAGCAGTTCTTC. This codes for CASSQGSGAGDNEQFF.